The following is a T cell receptor beta chain sequence with its context. This sample was taken from a study of Ad26.COV2.S vaccination and SARS-CoV-2 variants. About the study: The donor belonged to the COV1001 Ad26.COV2.S trial arm. Donor got 5x10^10 or 1x10^11 viral particles of Ad26.COV2.S.

Germline CDR1 reads LGHDT; CDR2 reads YNNKEL (reference sequence). This CDR3 region has 17 residues. V shed 3 bases and J 5 bases; nucleotides not matched to a gene: 9. Treatment denoted: approximately 18 received Ad26.COV2.S at low or high dose, single or two shots; about 5 received placebo; per-sample allocation not given. It was on day 63 after the first vaccine or placebo injection that samples were taken. Donor was an adult aged 18-55 years in Boston. TCRdb's copy holds only in-frame clones and misses some; the assay was immunoSEQ multiplex PCR. Of around 320,000 clones listed, approximately 86% were seen once; the top ten hold under 2%.

V and J are TRBV3-1 (or the pseudogene TRBV3-2) and TRBJ2-5; 13 bases align to TRBD2. Specimen: peripheral blood, collected in a trial of Ad26.COV2.S vaccine versus placebo. The sequence was collected from a person between 18 and 65 years old who received the Ad26.COV2.S COVID-19 vaccine or a placebo. The CDR3 protein is CASSHSGLAGVRETQYF. CDR3 nucleotide sequence: TGTGCCAGCAGCCATAGCGGACTAGCGGGGGTCCGGGAGACCCAGTACTTC.